This entry is about one T cell receptor beta chain. The antigen remains unidentified. The sample comes from a study of T cell responses to AZD1222 COVID-19 vaccine. Study at large: Doses given second, at about 4 or about 12 weeks, were pooled.

Some clones are missing from TCRdb's copy, which holds only in-frame ones; the method was immunoSEQ multiplex PCR. The sample holds tens of thousands of clones, under 90% seen once. General study results and limits: Reports say nearly half of spike-specific TCRs go after unmutated variant regions. A mostly white British donor set with more females was recruited, and clonal diversity was possibly underestimated. Spike-specific TCRs gained breadth and depth after people received two AZD1222 doses.

This CDR3 has 14 amino acids. V gave up 5 bases and J gave up 2 bases; unmatched junction bases: 2. The germline CDR1 and CDR2 sequences are SNHLY and FYNNEI. This TCR was sampled from an adult in good health. This specimen was peripheral blood, taken on day 0 of AZD1222 vaccination. This sequence joins TRBV2 and TRBJ1-2; 10 bases map to TRBD1. The CDR3 bases are TGTGCCAGCAGTAGACAGGGGGCGAACTATGGCTACACCTTC. It yields the protein CASSRQGANYGYTF.